This paragraph covers one T cell receptor (beta chain) sequence. Antigen unknown. The sample comes from a study of a mutant IDH1 vaccine in newly diagnosed glioma. For the study at large: The treated group averaged approximately 42 years old and was around 62% male, about 40% female. Those enrolled had earlier been treated with radiotherapy, temozolomide, or both, mostly both.

The protocol was immunoSEQ multiplex PCR, while the TCRdb copy is restricted to in-frame clones and leaves out a portion. The data show about 92,000 clones, about 83% seen once. Indicated time point: baseline, week 1 (first vaccination visit). Specified treatment: pre-vaccination baseline after standard-of-care therapy. The donors' diagnosis was new WHO grade 3 or 4 astrocytoma that was IDH1-mutant and ATRX-lost. Study observations and caveats: Evidence of vaccine-induced immune responses was documented in about 93% of patients.

With 4 bases clipped from V and 14 bases from J, the junction kept 10 bases outside the gene matches. This CDR3 is built from 13 residues. The germline V gene has CDR1 MGHDK and CDR2 SYGVNS. The chain links TRBV25-1 to TRBJ1-1; 10 nucleotides match TRBD1. The receptor's source is a woman between 50 and 59 years old with glioma. The specimen comprised PBMCs, sampled from a glioma patient treated with radiotherapy, temozolomide or both. In DNA form, the CDR3 reads TGTGCCAGCAGTGCCCAACCCGGGACAGGGGACTTCTTT. This gives the protein CASSAQPGTGDFF. Using reference TRBV25-1 and TRBJ1-1 for the parts outside the CDR3, the full variable domain is EADIYQTPRYLVIGTGKKITLECSQTMGHDKMYWYQQDPGMELHLIHYSYGVNSTEKGDLSSESTVSRIRTEHFPLTLESARPSHTSQYLCASSAQPGTGDFFGQGTRLTVV.